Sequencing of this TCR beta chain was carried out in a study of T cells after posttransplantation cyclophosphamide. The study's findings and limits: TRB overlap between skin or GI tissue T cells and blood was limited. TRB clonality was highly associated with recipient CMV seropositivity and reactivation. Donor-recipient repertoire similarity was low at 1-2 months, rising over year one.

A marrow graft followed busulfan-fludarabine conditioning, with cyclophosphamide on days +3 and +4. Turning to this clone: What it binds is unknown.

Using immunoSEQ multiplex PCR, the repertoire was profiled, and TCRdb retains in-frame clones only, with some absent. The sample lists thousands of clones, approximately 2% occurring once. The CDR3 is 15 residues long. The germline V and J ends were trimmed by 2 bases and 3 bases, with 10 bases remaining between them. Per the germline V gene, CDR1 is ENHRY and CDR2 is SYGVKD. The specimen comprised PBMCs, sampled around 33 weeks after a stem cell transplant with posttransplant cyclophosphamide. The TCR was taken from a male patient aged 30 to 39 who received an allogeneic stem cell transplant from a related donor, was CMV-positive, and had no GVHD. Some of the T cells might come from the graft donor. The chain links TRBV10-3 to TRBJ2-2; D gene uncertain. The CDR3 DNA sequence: TGTGCCATCAGTGAGGGGCAGGCCCACACCGGGGAGCTGTTTTTT. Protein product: CAISEGQAHTGELFF.